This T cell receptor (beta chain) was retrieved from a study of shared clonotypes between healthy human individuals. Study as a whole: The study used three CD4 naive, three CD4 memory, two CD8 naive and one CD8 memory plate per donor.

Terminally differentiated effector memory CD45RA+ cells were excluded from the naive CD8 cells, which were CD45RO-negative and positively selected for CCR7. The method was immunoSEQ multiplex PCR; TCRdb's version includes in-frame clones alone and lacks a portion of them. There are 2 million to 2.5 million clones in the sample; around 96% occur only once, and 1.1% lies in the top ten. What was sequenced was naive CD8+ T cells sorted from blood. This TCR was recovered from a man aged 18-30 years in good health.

The CDR3 reads CASSLGRGVQETQYF. CDR3 DNA sequence: TGTGCCAGCAGTTTGGGAAGGGGTGTCCAAGAGACCCAGTACTTC. The V gene is TRBV27, the J gene TRBJ2-5; TRBD1 might be the D (5 bases). The V and J ends lost 3 bases and 1 base respectively, with 12 bases between them. The CDR3 is 15 residues long. Per germline, CDR1 MNHEY and CDR2 SMNVEV (reference sequence).